The 14 T cell receptor beta chains reported below all come from one sample, sequenced in a study of blood T cell repertoires in COVID-19 (dated by TCRdb to the early 2020s). The library came from the immunoSEQ multiplex PCR assay. TCRdb mirrors the immuneACCESS table, restricted to in-frame sequences. Some clones are absent from its copies; in checked studies, under half trace to an unresolved V gene, and the reason for the others is unknown. In this sample the table shows approximately 240,000 clones, roughly four fifths of which occur a single time. The ten largest make up 3% to 3.5% of the sample. Sequencing input: peripheral blood. These TCRs come from a woman in her thirties who had recovered from COVID-19.

This rearrangement joins TRBV2 to TRBJ1-3, with 8 bases matching TRBD1. The V gene's germline CDR1 is SNHLY and CDR2 FYNNEI. The CDR3 totals 16 residues. Trimming took 5 bases from V and 0 from J; bases not matched to a gene: 6. The DNA for the CDR3 is TGTGCCAGCAGTTCCGGGACAGGACTCTCTGGAAACACCATATATTTT. It specifies CASSSGTGLSGNTIYF. Together with reference TRBV2 and TRBJ1-3, the CDR3 gives the full variable domain: EPEVTQTPSHQVTQMGQEVILRCVPISNHLYFYWYRQILGQKVEFLVSFYNNEISEKSEIFDDQFSVERPDGSNFTLKIRSTKLEDSAMYFCASSSGTGLSGNTIYFGEGSWLTVV.

This clone was seen many times. The rearrangement links TRBV5-1 to TRBJ1-5, with D perhaps TRBD1 (5 bases). There are 16 residues in the CDR3. Germline CDR1 SGHRS, CDR2 YFSETQ. The V gene lost 0 bases and the J gene lost 5 bases, with 15 bases spanning the gap. CDR3 nucleotides: TGCGCCAGCAGCTTGGAGCCGGGGACTATATATCAGCCCCAGCATTTT. Its protein is CASSLEPGTIYQPQHF.

The chain uses TRBV10-2 and TRBJ2-4; D is undetermined. Germline CDR1 WSHSY, CDR2 SAAADI. Deletions cut 0 bases from V and 8 bases from J, with 5 bases between. The length of the CDR3 is 12 residues. In DNA form, the CDR3 reads TGCGCCAGCAGTGAGTCGAGGTACATTCAGTACTTC. It translates to CASSESRYIQYF.

V usage is TRBV6-1 and J usage is TRBJ1-6; TRBD1 aligns across 9 bases. The V gene end was trimmed by 2 bases and the J gene end by 6 bases; junction bases not matched to a gene: 8. Germline CDR1 reads MNHNS; CDR2 reads SASEGT. The CDR3 sequence is 17 residues long. The CDR3, as DNA: TGTGCCAGCAGTGAAAGGGGACAGGGTTTCGGTAATTCACCCCTCCACTTT. It yields the protein CASSERGQGFGNSPLHF.

CDR3 loop: CASSDFAEPENTGELFF. The CDR3 coding sequence is TGTGCCAGCAGTGATTTTGCGGAGCCGGAGAACACCGGGGAGCTGTTTTTT. V and J are TRBV6-1 and TRBJ2-2; D is undetermined. Germline loops: CDR1 MNHNS, CDR2 SASEGT. This CDR3 region has 17 residues. The V end was cut by 3 bases, the J end by 1 base, with 15 bases between.

This chain connects TRBV4-1 to TRBJ2-1; TRBD2 agrees at 10 bases. This CDR3 comprises 16 residues. Trimming cost V 5 bases and J 8 bases; bases outside gene matches: 12. In germline, CDR1 is MGHRA, CDR2 YSYEKL. In DNA form, the CDR3 reads TGCGCCAGCAGCTCCTTAGAGGGACTAGCGTTCGATGAGCAGTTCTTC. Its translation is CASSSLEGLAFDEQFF.

The chain uses TRBV6-6 and TRBJ1-2, with TRBD1 matching over 7 bases. The CDR3 contains 14 residues. The germline V gene encodes CDR1 MNHNY and CDR2 SVGAGI (reference sequence). The junction had 11 bases not matched to a gene; V was cut back by 7 bases and J by 6 bases. In DNA form, the CDR3 reads TGTGCCAGCATCCTATCAGACAGGGCCCATGGCTACACCTTC. It specifies CASILSDRAHGYTF.

This clone has only one observation. This rearrangement joins TRBV28 to TRBJ2-1, with 7 bases lining up with TRBD2. V trimming: 6 bases; J trimming: 6 bases; junction bases outside the gene matches: 14. The CDR3 is 16 amino acids. Germline CDR1 is MDHEN and CDR2 is SYDVKM. CDR3 region: CASRGFGAGVRNEQFF. The DNA of the CDR3 is TGTGCCAGCAGGGGTTTTGGGGCGGGAGTTCGCAATGAGCAGTTCTTC.

This chain joins TRBV9 and TRBJ2-1, with 14 positions matching TRBD2. This CDR3 comprises 17 residues. Germline-derived CDR1 and CDR2 are SGDLS and YYNGEE. Losses at the gene ends were 2 bases for V and 7 bases for J; bases not matched to a gene: 8. DNA for the CDR3: TGTGCCAGCAGCGTGGCTCCGGGACTAGCGGGAGATAATGAGCAGTTCTTC. This translates into CASSVAPGLAGDNEQFF.

V gene TRBV28 combines with J gene TRBJ1-1; D is unresolved. This CDR3 comprises 15 residues. V was shortened by 2 bases and J by 1 base, with 11 bases between the two germline ends. CDR1 MDHEN and CDR2 SYDVKM come from the germline V gene. CDR3 sequence reads: CASSLGREGNTEAFF. The CDR3 DNA is TGTGCCAGCAGTTTAGGGAGGGAGGGGAACACTGAAGCTTTCTTT.

This clone was found once. The chain is built from TRBV18 and TRBJ2-1; 9 positions agree with TRBD2. The V segment lost 2 bases and the J segment 8 bases; nucleotides outside the gene matches: 16. The CDR3 runs 18 residues. Germline V gene data show CDR1 as KGHSH and CDR2 as LQKENI. CDR3: CASSPWDRGRATTYEQFF. CDR3 in DNA: TGTGCCAGCTCACCATGGGATCGCGGGAGGGCCACGACCTATGAGCAGTTCTTC.

The chain is built from TRBV5-1 and TRBJ1-3; D remains unclear. CDR1 is SGHRS and CDR2 is YFSETQ in the germline V gene. Trimming left V 8 bases short and J 0 bases short, with 15 bases between. The CDR3 is 15 residues long. CDR3 residues: CASSLTAYSGNTIYF. The CDR3, as DNA: TGCGCCAGTTCTTTAACCGCCTACTCTGGAAACACCATATATTTT.

The chain has TRBV19 and TRBJ1-1, with D hard to call. The V gene lost 6 bases and the J gene lost 3 bases, with 26 bases spanning the gap. Germline CDR1 reads LNHDA; CDR2 reads SQIVND (reference sequence). CDR3 length: 18 amino acids. The CDR3 reads CASSPQVGRSDSDTEAFF. In DNA, the CDR3 is TGTGCCAGTAGCCCCCAGGTAGGCAGGTCTGATTCGGACACTGAAGCTTTCTTT.

CDR3 nucleotides: TGTGCCAGCTCTAGGTTCTCCAGGGCCAATGAGCAGTTCTTC. The encoded protein is CASSRFSRANEQFF. This chain uses TRBV28 with TRBJ2-1; D might be TRBD1 (5 bases). Trimming took 8 bases from V and 6 from J, leaving 17 bases between them. The CDR3 contains 14 residues. Germline V gene sequence: CDR1 MDHEN, CDR2 SYDVKM. The whole variable domain, filled in from reference TRBV28 and TRBJ2-1, reads DVKVTQSSRYLVKRTGEKVFLECVQDMDHENMFWYRQDPGLGLRLIYFSYDVKMKEKGDIPEGYSVSREKKERFSLILESASTNQTSMYLCASSRFSRANEQFFGPGTRLTVL.